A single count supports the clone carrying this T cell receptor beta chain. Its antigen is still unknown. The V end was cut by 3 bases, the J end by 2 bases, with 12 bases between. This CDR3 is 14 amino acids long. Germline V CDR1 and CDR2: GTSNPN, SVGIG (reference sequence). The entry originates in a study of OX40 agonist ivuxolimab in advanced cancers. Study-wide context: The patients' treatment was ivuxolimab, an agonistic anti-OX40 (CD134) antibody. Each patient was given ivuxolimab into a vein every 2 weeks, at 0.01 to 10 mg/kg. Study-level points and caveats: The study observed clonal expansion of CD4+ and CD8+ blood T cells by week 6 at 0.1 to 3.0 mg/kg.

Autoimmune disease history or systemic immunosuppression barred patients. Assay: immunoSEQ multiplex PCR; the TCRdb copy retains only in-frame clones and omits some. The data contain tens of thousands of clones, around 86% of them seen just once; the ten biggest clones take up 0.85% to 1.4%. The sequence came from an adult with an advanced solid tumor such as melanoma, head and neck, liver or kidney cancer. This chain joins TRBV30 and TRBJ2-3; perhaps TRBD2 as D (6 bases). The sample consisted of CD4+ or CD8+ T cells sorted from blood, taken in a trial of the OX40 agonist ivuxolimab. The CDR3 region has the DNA TGTGCCTGGAGAGTTAGCGGTGCCACAGATACGCAGTATTTT. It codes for CAWRVSGATDTQYF.